The next 24 T cell receptor beta chains were all read from a single sample in a study of CD8+CD57+ T cells in acquired aplastic anemia. TCR beta VDJ and CDR3 profiling used genomic DNA as template. TCRdb reprocessed the reads via MiXCR and lists one record per CDR3 protein. The sample lists around 200,000 distinct CDR3 sequences; around 59% were seen once. The sample taken for sequencing was sorted CD4+, CD8+, or CD8+CD57+ T cells (not recorded which) from PBMCs. The receptor source for this set is a human donor in good health, serving as a control.

A few counts support this clonotype. The V gene is TRBV28, the J gene TRBJ1-4, with 7 bases matching TRBD1. Germline values: CDR1 MDHEN, CDR2 SYDVKM. The CDR3 is made up of 16 amino acids. V dropped 7 bases and J dropped 4; count of bases not matched to a gene: 12. CDR3 sequence reads: CASTSTGTAYNEKLFF. The CDR3 nucleotides are TGTGCCAGCACAAGCACCGGGACAGCGTATAATGAAAAACTGTTTTTT.

This clonotype was seen repeatedly, ten times or more. The chain has TRBV7-2 and TRBJ2-4; tentative D call: TRBD2 (6 bases). CDR1 SGHTA and CDR2 FQGNSA come from the germline V gene. This CDR3 region has 16 residues. V lost 5 bases and J lost 0, with 14 bases in between. The CDR3 spells CASSPIADLAKNIQYF. The CDR3, as DNA: TGTGCCAGCAGCCCAATAGCGGATCTAGCCAAAAACATTCAGTACTTC.

This clonotype was counted many times. This rearrangement joins TRBV2 to TRBJ1-6, with 8 bases matching TRBD1. V dropped 7 bases and J dropped 8; count of bases not matched to a gene: 10. The germline gives CDR1 SNHLY, CDR2 FYNNEI. The CDR3 consists of 15 residues. The CDR3 sequence: CASNAEQGVYSPLHF. CDR3 DNA sequence: TGTGCCAGCAATGCAGAACAGGGGGTCTATTCACCCCTCCACTTT.

This chain joins TRBV9 and TRBJ2-3; TRBD2 matches 11 bases. The CDR3 has 19 amino acids. The germline CDR1 and CDR2 sequences are SGDLS and YYNGEE. Trimming took 0 bases from V and 6 from J; bases not matched to a gene: 15. CDR3 coding DNA: TGTGCCAGCAGCGTAGCGAAGGCCGGGACTAGCGGCCGTTCGGATACGCAGTATTTT. It yields the protein CASSVAKAGTSGRSDTQYF.

This clonotype was seen repeatedly, ten times or more. The chain carries TRBV20-1 and TRBJ1-4, with D perhaps matching TRBD1 (6 bases). Trimming cost V 3 bases and J 10 bases, with 21 bases left between them. CDR1 is DFQATT, CDR2 SNEGSKA, per germline (reference sequence). This CDR3 is 15 amino acids long. The CDR3: CSASGGRSLLGKLFF. CDR3 DNA: TGCAGTGCTAGCGGGGGGCGTAGTTTGTTGGGAAAACTGTTTTTT.

About this clonotype itself: This may be a read error, as it is one base from a much larger clone. The chain joins TRBV6-2 or TRBV6-3 to TRBJ1-2; D is undetermined. From germline, CDR1 is MNHEY and CDR2 SVGEGT. Deletions cut 7 bases from V and 6 bases from J, with 15 bases between. CDR3 length: 13 residues. The CDR3 nucleotides read TGTGCCAGCACCTCCGTAGAGGTCCATGGCTACACCTTC. It codes for CASTSVEVHGYTF.

This chain joins TRBV5-1 and TRBJ2-5; TRBD2 matches at 8 bases. Germline loops: CDR1 SGHRS, CDR2 YFSETQ. This CDR3 spans 17 amino acids. V was clipped by 5 bases and J by 3 bases; unmatched bases: 15. The CDR3 loop reads CASRPSGGVTGEETQYF. The DNA for the CDR3 is TGCGCCAGCAGACCCAGCGGGGGCGTCACCGGGGAAGAGACCCAGTACTTC.

This clonotype was counted ten times or more. The chain joins TRBV7-2 to TRBJ1-6; 8 positions match TRBD1. The CDR3 has 16 residues. With 0 bases clipped from V and 9 bases from J, the junction kept 7 bases outside the gene matches. CDR1 and CDR2 from the germline V gene are SGHTA and FQGNSA. The CDR3 loop is CASSLAGQGVSSPLHF. DNA for the CDR3: TGTGCCAGCAGCTTAGCCGGACAGGGTGTAAGTTCACCCCTCCACTTT.

In its sample, this clonotype was seen many times. The chain has TRBV10-3 and TRBJ2-3, with D possibly being TRBD2 (5 bases). CDR3 length: 15 residues. The V end lost 0 bases, the J end lost 0 bases, and 7 bases lay between the germline ends. The V gene's germline CDR1 is ENHRY and CDR2 SYGVKD. The CDR3 loop is CAISESDSSTDTQYF. The CDR3 bases are TGTGCCATCAGTGAGTCGGACTCTAGCACAGATACGCAGTATTTT.

This clonotype occurred once. This chain connects TRBV5-4 to TRBJ2-7, with D possibly matching TRBD1 (6 bases). With 1 base removed from V and 3 bases from J, the gap between germline ends came to 8 bases. Germline loops: CDR1 SGHNT, CDR2 YYREEE (reference sequence). The CDR3 contains 13 residues. For the CDR3, the DNA is TGTGCCAGCAGCTTGTTCAGGGGCTACGAGCAGTACTTC. The encoded protein is CASSLFRGYEQYF. Complete variable domain (other parts from reference TRBV5-4 and TRBJ2-7): ETGVTQSPTHLIKTRGQQVTLRCSSQSGHNTVSWYQQALGQGPQFIFQYYREEENGRGNFPPRFSGLQFPNYSSELNVNALELDDSALYLCASSLFRGYEQYFGPGTRLTVT.

The V call is TRBV2, the J call TRBJ1-2; no reliable D call. The germline V gene has CDR1 SNHLY and CDR2 FYNNEI. Trimming shortened V by 10 bases and J by 4 bases, and 22 bases separated the two germline ends. The CDR3 length is 15 residues. The CDR3 DNA reads TGTGCCACCGGAAAAACCGCTAATTCCCTCTATGGCTACACCTTC. This translates into CATGKTANSLYGYTF.

The chain links TRBV10-3 to TRBJ2-7; 10 bases fit TRBD1. Trimming at V came to 10 bases and at J to 3 bases, leaving 6 bases not matched to a gene. Germline V gene lookup returns CDR1 ENHRY and CDR2 SYGVKD. CDR3 size: 13 residues. This chain's CDR3 is CASHGTGVYEQYF. CDR3 DNA: TGTGCCAGCCACGGGACAGGGGTCTACGAGCAGTACTTC.

Points on this clonotype: A much larger clone lies a single base off, so this may be a read error. The final CDR3 position lacks the conserved phenylalanine or tryptophan, pointing to a likely read error. V is TRBV2 and J is TRBJ2-1; no clear D gene. The germline V gene encodes CDR1 SNHLY and CDR2 FYNNEI. The CDR3 has 13 residues. V lost 6 bases and J 4 bases, leaving 10 bases between the germline ends. CDR3 in amino acids: CASSPVGYNEQFS. CDR3 sequence (DNA): TGTGCCAGCAGCCCCGTAGGTTACAATGAGCAGTTCTCC.

This clonotype was found a few times. The chain has TRBV6-5 and TRBJ1-1, with TRBD1 identical over 8 bases. This CDR3 has 14 amino acids. With 5 bases clipped from V and 3 bases from J, the junction kept 5 bases outside the gene matches. In germline, CDR1 is MNHEY, CDR2 SVGAGI. The CDR3 region has the DNA TGTGCCAGCAGTGAAGACAGGGGCGACACTGAAGCTTTCTTT. It encodes CASSEDRGDTEAFF.

This clonotype was seen once. The chain has TRBV7-9 and TRBJ1-6; D gene uncertain. Germline V gene data show CDR1 as SEHNR and CDR2 as FQNEAQ (reference sequence). This CDR3 comprises 15 residues. V was cut by 7 bases and J by 0 bases, with 10 bases left in between. The chain's CDR3 is CASTVGPSYNSPLHF. The CDR3 bases are TGTGCCAGCACCGTGGGTCCCTCCTATAATTCACCCCTCCACTTT.

This clonotype was recorded at least ten times. V gene TRBV10-3 combines with J gene TRBJ1-2, with a weak D call TRBD1 (5 bases). This CDR3 comprises 13 residues. Germline V gene sequence: CDR1 ENHRY, CDR2 SYGVKD. V was clipped by 3 bases and J by 8 bases, with 13 bases between them. The CDR3 protein is CAISDRGEQGYTF. CDR3 nucleotides: TGTGCCATCAGTGATCGGGGGGAGCAAGGCTACACCTTC.

This sequence joins TRBV6-1 and TRBJ1-6, with 8 bases that match TRBD1. With V trimmed by 6 bases and J by 6 bases, 4 bases remained unmatched. This CDR3 has 14 residues. CDR1 and CDR2 (germline): MNHNS, SASEGT. The CDR3 coding sequence is TGTGCCAGCAGGCCGGACAGGGTTAATTCACCCCTCCACTTT. Protein: CASRPDRVNSPLHF.

Notes on this clonotype: It may be a read error: a sequence one base away is much more abundant. V and J are TRBV28 and TRBJ1-6, with D possibly TRBD1 on 5 matching bases. This CDR3 has 16 amino acids. Germline V gene data show CDR1 as MDHEN and CDR2 as SYDVKM. The CDR3 loop is CASSLGGALYDSPLHF. CDR3 nucleotides: TGTGCCAGCAGTTTGGGTGGGGCTCTCTATGATTCACCCCTCCACTTT.

The V and J genes are TRBV9 and TRBJ1-4; D possibly corresponds to TRBD1 (6 bases). CDR3 length: 15 residues. The germline V gene has CDR1 SGDLS and CDR2 YYNGEE. Trimming took 3 bases from V and 0 from J, leaving 9 bases between them. The CDR3 DNA follows: TGTGCCAGCAGCGAGTCAGGGGCAACTAATGAAAAACTGTTTTTT. The encoded protein is CASSESGATNEKLFF.

As for this clonotype: A junction end diverges from the germline sequence, so it may reflect a read error. This chain connects TRBV10-3 to TRBJ2-7, with TRBD2 matching 7 bases. Germline CDR1 reads ENHRY; CDR2 reads SYGVKD. The length of the CDR3 is 17 residues. CDR3 in DNA: TGCGCCATCAGTGAGGGGTGGGCTAGCGGAGGCTACAATGAGCAGTACTTC. It translates to CAISEGWASGGYNEQYF.

This clonotype was seen repeatedly, ten times or more. The rearrangement uses TRBV28 and TRBJ1-1, with D possibly TRBD1 on 5 matching bases. The CDR3 contains 15 residues. The V gene's germline CDR1 is MDHEN and CDR2 SYDVKM. The V end lost 2 bases, the J end lost 3 bases, and 13 bases lay between the germline ends. The CDR3 loop reads CASSLGAAGDTEAFF. CDR3 DNA sequence: TGTGCCAGCAGTTTAGGGGCGGCGGGGGACACTGAAGCTTTCTTT.

V is TRBV7-2 and J is TRBJ2-7; unclear D gene. The CDR3 sequence is 11 residues long. CDR1 SGHTA and CDR2 FQGNSA come from the germline V gene. The V gene lost 3 bases and the J gene lost 4 bases, with 4 bases spanning the gap. CDR3 coding DNA: TGTGCCAGCAGCTTGATTTACGAGCAGTACTTC. Its translation is CASSLIYEQYF. The variable domain in full, with the rest retrieved from reference TRBV7-2 and TRBJ2-7, is GAGVSQSPSNKVTEKGKDVELRCDPISGHTALYWYRQSLGQGLEFLIYFQGNSAPDKSGLPSDRFSAERTGGSVSTLTIQRTQQEDSAVYLCASSLIYEQYFGPGTRLTVT.

This clonotype is medium-sized (0.01 to 0.1%) within its sample. The gene calls are TRBV29-1 and TRBJ1-2; weak D call: TRBD1 (5 bases). The CDR3 consists of 14 residues. Between the trimmed V and J ends, which lost 0 bases and 7 bases, there was a span of 15 bases. Germline CDR1 is SQVTM and CDR2 is ANQGSEA. The CDR3 sequence is CSVEEETRVRGYTF. The CDR3 coding sequence is TGCAGCGTTGAAGAGGAGACCAGGGTTCGTGGCTACACCTTC.

The V gene is TRBV20-1, the J gene TRBJ2-7; D is uncertain. Per germline, CDR1 DFQATT and CDR2 SNEGSKA (reference sequence). This CDR3 is 12 amino acids long. V was pared by 6 bases and J by 2 bases, with 11 bases between. CDR3 bases: TGCAGTGCAAAAGACCTAACCTACGAGCAGTACTTC. This codes for CSAKDLTYEQYF.